Described below is a single T cell receptor beta chain sequence and its context. The target antigen is unknown. The CDR3 spans 18 residues. CDR1 is SGHNT and CDR2 is YENEEA in the germline V gene. Trimming left V 1 base short and J 4 bases short, with 22 bases between. The data were taken from a study of radiotherapy plus CTLA-4 blockade in lung cancer. Sequencing used immunoSEQ multiplex PCR; TCRdb keeps in-frame clones, though not all of them. The table lists tens of thousands of clones, more than 85% of them singletons, with roughly 17% in the top ten. Study outcomes and limitations: An expansion of tumor-derived TCR clones occurred in blood after radiotherapy plus ipilimumab.

The sequencing used peripheral blood, collected from a patient treated with radiotherapy plus ipilimumab. The V call is TRBV11-3, the J call TRBJ1-2; D gene ambiguous. The sequence was collected from a human donor with non-small cell lung cancer that progressed on radiotherapy plus ipilimumab. In DNA form, the CDR3 reads TGTGCCAGCAGCTTAGCTGGGCACTCGGCCTTCGAGGGCTATGGCTACACCTTC. Translated, it gives CASSLAGHSAFEGYGYTF.